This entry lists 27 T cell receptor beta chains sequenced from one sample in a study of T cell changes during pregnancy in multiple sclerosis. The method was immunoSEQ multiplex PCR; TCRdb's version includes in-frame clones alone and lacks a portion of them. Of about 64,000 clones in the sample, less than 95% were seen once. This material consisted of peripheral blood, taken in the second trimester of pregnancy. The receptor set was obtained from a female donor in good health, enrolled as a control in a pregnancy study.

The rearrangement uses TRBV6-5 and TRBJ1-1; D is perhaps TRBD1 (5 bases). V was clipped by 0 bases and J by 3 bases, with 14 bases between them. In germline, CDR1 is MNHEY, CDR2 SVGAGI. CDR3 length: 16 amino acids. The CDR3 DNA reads TGTGCCAGCAGTTACTCTAAAAGGGGAGGGTACACTGAAGCTTTCTTT. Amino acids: CASSYSKRGGYTEAFF.

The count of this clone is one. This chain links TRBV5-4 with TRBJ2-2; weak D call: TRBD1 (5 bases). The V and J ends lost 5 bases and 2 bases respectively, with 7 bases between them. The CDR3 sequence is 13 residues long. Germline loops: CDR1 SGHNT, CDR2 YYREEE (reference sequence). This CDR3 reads CASRGQNTGELFF. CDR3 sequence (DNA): TGTGCCAGCAGAGGACAAAACACCGGGGAGCTGTTTTTT.

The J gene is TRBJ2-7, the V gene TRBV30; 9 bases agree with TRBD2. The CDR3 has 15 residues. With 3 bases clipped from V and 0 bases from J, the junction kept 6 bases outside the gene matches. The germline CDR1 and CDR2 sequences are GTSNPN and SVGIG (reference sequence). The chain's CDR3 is CAWRPGGLASYEQYF. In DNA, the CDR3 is TGTGCCTGGAGACCCGGGGGACTAGCCTCCTACGAGCAGTACTTC.

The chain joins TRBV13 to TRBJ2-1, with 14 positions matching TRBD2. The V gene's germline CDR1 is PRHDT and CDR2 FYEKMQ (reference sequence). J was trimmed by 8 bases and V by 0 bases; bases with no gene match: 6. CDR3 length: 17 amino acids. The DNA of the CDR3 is TGTGCCAGCAGCTTAGGACGACTAGCGGGGGGGTCTGATGAGCAGTTCTTC. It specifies CASSLGRLAGGSDEQFF.

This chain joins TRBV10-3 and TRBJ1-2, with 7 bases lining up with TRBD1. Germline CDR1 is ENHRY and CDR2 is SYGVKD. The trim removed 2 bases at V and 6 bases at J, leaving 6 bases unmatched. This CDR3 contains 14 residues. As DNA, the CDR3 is TGTGCCATCAGTGAGCATCGACAGGGTGATGGCTACACCTTC. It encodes CAISEHRQGDGYTF.

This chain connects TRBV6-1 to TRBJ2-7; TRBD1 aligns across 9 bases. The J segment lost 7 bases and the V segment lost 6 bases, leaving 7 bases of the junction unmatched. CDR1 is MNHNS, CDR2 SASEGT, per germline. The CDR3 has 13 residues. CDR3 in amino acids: CASRDRGLREQYF. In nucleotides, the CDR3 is TGTGCCAGCAGGGACAGGGGATTGCGGGAGCAGTACTTC.

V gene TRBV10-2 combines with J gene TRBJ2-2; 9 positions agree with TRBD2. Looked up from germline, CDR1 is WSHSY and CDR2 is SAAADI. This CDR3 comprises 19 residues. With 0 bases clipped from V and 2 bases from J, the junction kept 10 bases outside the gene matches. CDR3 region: CASSESPLAGWINTGELFF. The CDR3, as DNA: TGCGCCAGCAGTGAGTCCCCTCTAGCGGGATGGATAAACACCGGGGAGCTGTTTTTT.

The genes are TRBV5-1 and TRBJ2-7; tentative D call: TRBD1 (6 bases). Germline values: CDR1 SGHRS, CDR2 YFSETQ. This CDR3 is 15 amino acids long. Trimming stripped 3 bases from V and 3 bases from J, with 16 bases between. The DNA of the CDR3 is TGCGCCAGCAGCTCGGACAGCGTAAACAGCTACGAGCAGTACTTC. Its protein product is CASSSDSVNSYEQYF.

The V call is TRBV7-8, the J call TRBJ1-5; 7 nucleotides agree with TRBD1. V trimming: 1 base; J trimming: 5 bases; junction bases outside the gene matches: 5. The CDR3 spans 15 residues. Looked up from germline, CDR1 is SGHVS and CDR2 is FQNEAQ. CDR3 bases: TGTGCCAGCAGCTTAGTGGGACAGACCTATCAGCCCCAGCATTTT. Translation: CASSLVGQTYQPQHF.

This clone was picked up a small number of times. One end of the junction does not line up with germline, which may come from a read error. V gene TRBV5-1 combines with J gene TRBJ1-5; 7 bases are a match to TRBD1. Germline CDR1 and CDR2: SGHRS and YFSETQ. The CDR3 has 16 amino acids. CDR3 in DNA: TGTGCCAGCAGCAGAAAGGCAGGGGGTAACTATCAGCCCCAGCATTTT. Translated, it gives CASSRKAGGNYQPQHF.

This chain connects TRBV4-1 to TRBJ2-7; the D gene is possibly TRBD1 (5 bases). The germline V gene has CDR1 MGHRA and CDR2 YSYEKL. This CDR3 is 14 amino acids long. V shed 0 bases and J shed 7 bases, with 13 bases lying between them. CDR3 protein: CASSQEDRLQEQYF. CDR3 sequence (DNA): TGCGCCAGCAGCCAAGAAGACAGACTCCAGGAGCAGTACTTC.

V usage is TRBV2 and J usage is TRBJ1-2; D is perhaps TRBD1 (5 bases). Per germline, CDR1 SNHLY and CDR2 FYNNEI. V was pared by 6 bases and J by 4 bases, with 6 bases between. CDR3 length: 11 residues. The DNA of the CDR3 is TGTGCCAGCAGGGGACTCTATGGCTACACCTTC. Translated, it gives CASRGLYGYTF.

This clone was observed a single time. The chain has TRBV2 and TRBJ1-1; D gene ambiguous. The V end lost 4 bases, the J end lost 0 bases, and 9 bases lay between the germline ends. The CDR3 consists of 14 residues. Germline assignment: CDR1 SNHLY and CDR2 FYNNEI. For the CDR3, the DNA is TGTGCCAGCAGTGGAGACGGGATGAACACTGAAGCTTTCTTT. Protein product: CASSGDGMNTEAFF. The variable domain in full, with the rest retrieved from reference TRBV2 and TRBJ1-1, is EPEVTQTPSHQVTQMGQEVILRCVPISNHLYFYWYRQILGQKVEFLVSFYNNEISEKSEIFDDQFSVERPDGSNFTLKIRSTKLEDSAMYFCASSGDGMNTEAFFGQGTRLTVV.

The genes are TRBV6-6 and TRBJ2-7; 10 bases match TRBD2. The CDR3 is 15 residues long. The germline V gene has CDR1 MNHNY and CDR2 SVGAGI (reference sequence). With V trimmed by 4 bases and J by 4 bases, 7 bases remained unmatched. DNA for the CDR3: TGTGCCAGCAGTTTACCTAGCGGGAGATTGTACGAGCAGTACTTC. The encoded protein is CASSLPSGRLYEQYF.

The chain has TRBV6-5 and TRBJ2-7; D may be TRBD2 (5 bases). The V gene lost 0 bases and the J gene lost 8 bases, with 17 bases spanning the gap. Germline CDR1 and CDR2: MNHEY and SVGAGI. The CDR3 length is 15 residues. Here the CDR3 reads CASSYSSAGGLQQYF. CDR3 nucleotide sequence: TGTGCCAGCAGTTACTCGTCAGCCGGAGGTCTTCAGCAGTACTTC.

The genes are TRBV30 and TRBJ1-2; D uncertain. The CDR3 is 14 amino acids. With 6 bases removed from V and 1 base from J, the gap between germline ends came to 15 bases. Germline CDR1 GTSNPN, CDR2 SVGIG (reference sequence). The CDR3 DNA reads TGTGCCTGCGAACCCGGTACGGTTAACTATGGCTACACCTTC. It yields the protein CACEPGTVNYGYTF.

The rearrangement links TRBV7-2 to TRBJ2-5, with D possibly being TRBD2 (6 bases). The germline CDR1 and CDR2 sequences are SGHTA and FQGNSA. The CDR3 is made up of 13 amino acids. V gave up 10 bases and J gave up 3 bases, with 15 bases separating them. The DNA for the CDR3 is TGTGCCAACGGGGCGGGGTCTAAAGAGACCCAGTACTTC. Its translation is CANGAGSKETQYF.

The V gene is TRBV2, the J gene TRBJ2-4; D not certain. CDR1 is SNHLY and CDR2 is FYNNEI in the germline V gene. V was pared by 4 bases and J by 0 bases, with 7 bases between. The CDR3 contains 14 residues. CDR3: CASSVEIAKNIQYF. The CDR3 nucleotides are TGTGCCAGCAGTGTAGAGATAGCCAAAAACATTCAGTACTTC.

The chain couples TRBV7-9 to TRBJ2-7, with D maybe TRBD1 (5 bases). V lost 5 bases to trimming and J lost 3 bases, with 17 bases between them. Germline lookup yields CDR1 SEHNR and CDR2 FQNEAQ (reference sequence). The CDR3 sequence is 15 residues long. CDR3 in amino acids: CASSPKFRQGYEQYF. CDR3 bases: TGTGCCAGCAGCCCGAAATTCCGGCAGGGCTACGAGCAGTACTTC.

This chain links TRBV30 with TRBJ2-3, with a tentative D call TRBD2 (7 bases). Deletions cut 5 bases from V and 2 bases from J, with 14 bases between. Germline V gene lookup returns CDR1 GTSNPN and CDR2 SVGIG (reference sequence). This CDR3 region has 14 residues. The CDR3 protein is CAWGVGGHTDTQYF. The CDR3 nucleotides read TGTGCCTGGGGCGTGGGGGGGCACACAGATACGCAGTATTTT.

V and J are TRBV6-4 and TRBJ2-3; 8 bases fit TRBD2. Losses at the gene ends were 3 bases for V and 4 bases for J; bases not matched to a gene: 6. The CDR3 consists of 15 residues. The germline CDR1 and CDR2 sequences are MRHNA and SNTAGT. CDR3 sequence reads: CASSEGIAGSDTQYF. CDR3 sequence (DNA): TGTGCCAGCAGTGAGGGAATAGCGGGATCAGATACGCAGTATTTT.

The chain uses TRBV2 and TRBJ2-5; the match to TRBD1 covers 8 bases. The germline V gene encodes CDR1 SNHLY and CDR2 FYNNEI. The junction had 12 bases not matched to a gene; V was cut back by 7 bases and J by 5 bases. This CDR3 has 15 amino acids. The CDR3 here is CASNVNRGSGETQYF. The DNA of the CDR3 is TGTGCCAGCAACGTAAACAGGGGGTCCGGGGAGACCCAGTACTTC.

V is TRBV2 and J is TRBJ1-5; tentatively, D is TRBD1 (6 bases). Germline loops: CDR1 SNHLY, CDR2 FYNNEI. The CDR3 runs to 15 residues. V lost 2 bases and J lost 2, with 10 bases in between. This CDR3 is CASSELGAGNQPQHF. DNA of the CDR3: TGTGCCAGCAGTGAACTGGGGGCGGGCAATCAGCCCCAGCATTTT.

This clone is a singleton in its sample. The CDR3 here is CASSTRDFISNQPQHF. CDR3 DNA sequence: TGTGCCAGTAGTACCCGGGACTTTATTAGCAATCAGCCCCAGCATTTT. This chain connects TRBV19 to TRBJ1-5; D may be TRBD1 (5 bases). The CDR3 runs to 16 residues. CDR1 is LNHDA, CDR2 SQIVND, per germline (reference sequence). Trimming shortened V by 4 bases and J by 0 bases, and 13 bases separated the two germline ends.

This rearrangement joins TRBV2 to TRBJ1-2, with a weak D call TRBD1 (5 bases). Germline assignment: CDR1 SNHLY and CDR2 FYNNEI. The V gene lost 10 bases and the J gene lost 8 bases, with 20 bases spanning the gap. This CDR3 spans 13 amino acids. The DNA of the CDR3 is TGTGCCACCTACACTAGGGCGGGGCGCGGCTACACCTTC. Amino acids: CATYTRAGRGYTF.

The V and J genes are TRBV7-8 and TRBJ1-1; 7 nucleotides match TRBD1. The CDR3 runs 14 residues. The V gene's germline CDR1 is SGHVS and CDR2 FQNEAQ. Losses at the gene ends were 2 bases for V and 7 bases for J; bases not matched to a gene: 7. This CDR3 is CASSLSQGLGEAFF. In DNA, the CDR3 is TGTGCCAGCAGCTTATCACAGGGGTTGGGTGAAGCTTTCTTT.

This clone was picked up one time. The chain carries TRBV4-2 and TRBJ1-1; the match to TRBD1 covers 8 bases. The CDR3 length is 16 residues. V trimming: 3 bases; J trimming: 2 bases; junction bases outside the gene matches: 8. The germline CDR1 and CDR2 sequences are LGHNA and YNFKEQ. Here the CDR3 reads CASSQAGTGGNTEAFF. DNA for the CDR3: TGTGCCAGCAGCCAGGCTGGGACAGGAGGAAACACTGAAGCTTTCTTT.